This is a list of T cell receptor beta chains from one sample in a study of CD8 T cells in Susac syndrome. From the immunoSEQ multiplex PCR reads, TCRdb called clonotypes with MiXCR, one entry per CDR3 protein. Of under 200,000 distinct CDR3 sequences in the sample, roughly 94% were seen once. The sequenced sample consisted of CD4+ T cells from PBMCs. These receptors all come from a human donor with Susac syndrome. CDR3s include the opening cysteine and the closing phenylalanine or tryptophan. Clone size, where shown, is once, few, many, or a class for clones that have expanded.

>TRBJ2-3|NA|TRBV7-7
CASSLESPGGGADTQYF
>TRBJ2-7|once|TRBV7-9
CASSYQTGQIEQYF
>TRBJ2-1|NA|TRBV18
CASSPPRGTGGIAQFF
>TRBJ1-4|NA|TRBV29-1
CSVSGPRGRNNEKLFF
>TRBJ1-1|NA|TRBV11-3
CASSLGLGAFF
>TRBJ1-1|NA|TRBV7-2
CASSLITGSSAFF
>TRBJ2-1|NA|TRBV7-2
CASRTLGYEQFF
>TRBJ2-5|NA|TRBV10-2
CASTLTSGKETQYF
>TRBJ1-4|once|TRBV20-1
CSAMTGRNEKLFF
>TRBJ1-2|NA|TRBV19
CASSSDRANYGYTF
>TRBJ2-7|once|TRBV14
CASSHRTGAMTYEQYF
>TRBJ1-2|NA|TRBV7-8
CASRPAGNYGYTF
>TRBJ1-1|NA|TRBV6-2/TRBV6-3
CASSYGRRGTEAFF
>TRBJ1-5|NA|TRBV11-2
CASSTGPSGNQPQHF
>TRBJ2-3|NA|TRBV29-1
CSVEYPAGTDTQYF
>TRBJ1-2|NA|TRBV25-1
CASSAGTGYDGYTF
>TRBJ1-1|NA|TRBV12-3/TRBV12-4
CASSRGSEAFF
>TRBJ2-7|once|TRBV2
CASRRLSTYEQYF
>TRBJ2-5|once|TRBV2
CASSEGAGGRETQYF
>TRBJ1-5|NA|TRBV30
CAWSEVRSNQPQHF
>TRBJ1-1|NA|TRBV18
CASSPPFSKGTEAFF
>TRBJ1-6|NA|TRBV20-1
CSARGPGTGSSYNSPLHF
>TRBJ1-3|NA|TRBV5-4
CASSSPAEGNTIYF
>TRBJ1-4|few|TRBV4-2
CASSAPGGEKLFF
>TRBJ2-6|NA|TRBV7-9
CASSSNLRRSSGANVLTF
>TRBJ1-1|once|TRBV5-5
CASSLWDRGGSTEAFF
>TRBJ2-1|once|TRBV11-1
CASSPTSSGGAEYNEQFF
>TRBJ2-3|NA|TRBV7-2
CASSLGGPAQYF
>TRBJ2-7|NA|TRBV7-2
CASSSYFEQYF
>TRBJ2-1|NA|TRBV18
CASSPLQGNNEQFF
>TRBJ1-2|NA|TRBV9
CASSSRTGADYGYTF
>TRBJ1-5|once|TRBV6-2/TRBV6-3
CASTKLGTGHSQPQHF
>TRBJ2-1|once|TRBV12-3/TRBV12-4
CASTEKRGGLHLSYNEQFF
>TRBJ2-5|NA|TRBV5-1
CASSSGQQQETQYF
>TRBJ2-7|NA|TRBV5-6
CASSFARGKYEQYF
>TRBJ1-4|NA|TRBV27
CASSLSVGGTVAKLFF
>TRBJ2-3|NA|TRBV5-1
CASSYDIRTDTQYF
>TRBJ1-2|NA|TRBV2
CASRQGGGIVYGYTF
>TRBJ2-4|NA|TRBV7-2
CASSRSGSEENIQYF
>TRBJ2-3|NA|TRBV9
CASNRLAGSTDTQYF
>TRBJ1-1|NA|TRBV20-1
CSASPDRDLEAFF
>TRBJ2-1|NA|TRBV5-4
CASSEGIRASSYNEQFF
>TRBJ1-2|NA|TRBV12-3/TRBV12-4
CASNVGLGRGYTF
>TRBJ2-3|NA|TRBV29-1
CSLRQGSTDTQYF
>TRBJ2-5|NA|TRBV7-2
CASSRQAGGSETQYF
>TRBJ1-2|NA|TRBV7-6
CASSLATGVDYGYTF
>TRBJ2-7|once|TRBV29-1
CSVEPPGDEQYF
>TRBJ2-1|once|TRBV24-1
CATSDRKTPYNEQFF
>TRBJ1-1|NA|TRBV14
CASSQEAQSAEAFF
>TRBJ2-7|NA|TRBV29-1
CSVVFRGGDILEQYF
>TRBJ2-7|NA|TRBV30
CAWGAKGSYEQYF
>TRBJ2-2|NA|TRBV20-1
CSAIRTENTGELFF
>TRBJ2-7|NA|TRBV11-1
CASSLRQGSEQYF
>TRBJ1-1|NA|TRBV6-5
CASSSGTENTEAFF
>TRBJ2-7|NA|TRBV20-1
CSARAPRGPGEQYF
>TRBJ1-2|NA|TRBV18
CASSPAPTGPYGYTF
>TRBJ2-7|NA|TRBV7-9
CASSQGAGTYEQYF
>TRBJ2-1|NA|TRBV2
CASSEEVAGYNEQFF
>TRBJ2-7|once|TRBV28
CASSLTYTGYEQYF